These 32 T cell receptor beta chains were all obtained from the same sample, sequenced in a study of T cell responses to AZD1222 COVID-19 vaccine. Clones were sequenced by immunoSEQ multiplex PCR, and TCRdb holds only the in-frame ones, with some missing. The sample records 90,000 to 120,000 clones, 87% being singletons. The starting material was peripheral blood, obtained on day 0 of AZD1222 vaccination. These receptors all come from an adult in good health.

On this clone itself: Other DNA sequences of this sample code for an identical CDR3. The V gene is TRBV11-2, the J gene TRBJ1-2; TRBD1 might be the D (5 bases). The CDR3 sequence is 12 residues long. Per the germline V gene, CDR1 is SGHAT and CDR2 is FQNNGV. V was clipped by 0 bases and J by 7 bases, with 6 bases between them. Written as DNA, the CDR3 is TGTGCCAGCAGCTTAGACCAGGGTGGCTACACCTTC. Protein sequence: CASSLDQGGYTF.

CDR3 residues: CASNRDRGRGEAFF. The DNA for the CDR3 is TGTGCCAGTAATCGGGACAGGGGGCGAGGTGAAGCTTTCTTT. The chain is built from TRBV19 and TRBJ1-1; 12 positions agree with TRBD1. CDR1 and CDR2 from the germline V gene are LNHDA and SQIVND (reference sequence). The CDR3 totals 14 residues. The J segment lost 7 bases and the V segment lost 7 bases, leaving 7 bases of the junction unmatched.

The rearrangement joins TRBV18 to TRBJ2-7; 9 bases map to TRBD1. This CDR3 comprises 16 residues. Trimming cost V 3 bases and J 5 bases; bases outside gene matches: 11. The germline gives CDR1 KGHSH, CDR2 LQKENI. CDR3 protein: CASSPGDRVFLHEQYF. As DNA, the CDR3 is TGTGCCAGCTCACCGGGGGACAGGGTTTTTCTCCACGAGCAGTACTTC.

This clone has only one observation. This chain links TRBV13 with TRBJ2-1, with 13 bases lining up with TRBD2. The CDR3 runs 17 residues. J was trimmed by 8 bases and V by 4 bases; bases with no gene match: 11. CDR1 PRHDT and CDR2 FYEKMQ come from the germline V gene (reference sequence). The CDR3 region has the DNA TGTGCCAGCAGCTCGCGAACCGGACTAGCGGGGGTGTATGAGCAGTTCTTC. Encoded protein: CASSSRTGLAGVYEQFF.

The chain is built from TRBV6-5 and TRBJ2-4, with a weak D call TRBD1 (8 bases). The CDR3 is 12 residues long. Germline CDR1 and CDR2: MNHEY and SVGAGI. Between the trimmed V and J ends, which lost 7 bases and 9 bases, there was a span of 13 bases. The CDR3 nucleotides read TGTGCCAGCAATACAGGGGGGGGCATTCAGTACTTC. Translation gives CASNTGGGIQYF.

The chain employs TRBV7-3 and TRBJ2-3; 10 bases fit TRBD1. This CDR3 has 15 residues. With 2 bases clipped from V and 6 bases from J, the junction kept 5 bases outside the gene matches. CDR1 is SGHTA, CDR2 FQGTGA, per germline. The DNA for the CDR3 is TGTGCCAGCAGCTTAGGGACAGGGGTAGTGGATACGCAGTATTTT. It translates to CASSLGTGVVDTQYF.

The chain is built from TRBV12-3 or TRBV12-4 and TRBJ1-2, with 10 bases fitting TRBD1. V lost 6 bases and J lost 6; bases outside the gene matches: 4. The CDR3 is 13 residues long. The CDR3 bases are TGTGCCAGCAGCCCGACAGGGGGCCATGGCTACACCTTC. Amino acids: CASSPTGGHGYTF.

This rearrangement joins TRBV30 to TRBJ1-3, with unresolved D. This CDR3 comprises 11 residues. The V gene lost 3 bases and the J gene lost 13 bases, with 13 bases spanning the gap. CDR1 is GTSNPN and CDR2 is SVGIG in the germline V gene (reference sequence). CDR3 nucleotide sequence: TGTGCCTGGAGCCATTCCGGACCGATATATTTT. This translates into CAWSHSGPIYF.

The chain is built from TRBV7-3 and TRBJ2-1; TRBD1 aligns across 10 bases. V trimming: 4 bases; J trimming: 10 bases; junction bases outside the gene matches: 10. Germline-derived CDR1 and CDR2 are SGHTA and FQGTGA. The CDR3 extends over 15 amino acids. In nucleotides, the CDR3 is TGTGCCAGCAGCTCTCCGGGACAGGGGCACGAGGAGCAGTTCTTC. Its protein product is CASSSPGQGHEEQFF.

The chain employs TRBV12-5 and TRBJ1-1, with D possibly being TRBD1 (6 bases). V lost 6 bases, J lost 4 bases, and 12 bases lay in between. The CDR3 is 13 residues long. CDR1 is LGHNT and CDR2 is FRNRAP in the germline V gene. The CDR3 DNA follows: TGTGCTAGTGGCCTACAGGGAGGCACTGAAGCTTTCTTT. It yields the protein CASGLQGGTEAFF. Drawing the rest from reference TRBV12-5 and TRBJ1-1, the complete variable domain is DARVTQTPRHKVTEMGQEVTMRCQPILGHNTVFWYRQTMMQGLELLAYFRNRAPLDDSGMPKDRFSAEMPDATLATLKIQPSEPRDSAVYFCASGLQGGTEAFFGQGTRLTVV.

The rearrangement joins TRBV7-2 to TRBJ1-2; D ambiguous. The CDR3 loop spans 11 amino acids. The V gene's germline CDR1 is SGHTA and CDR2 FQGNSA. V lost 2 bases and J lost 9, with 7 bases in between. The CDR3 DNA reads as TGTGCCAGCAGCTTATACCGGAGCTACACCTTC. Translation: CASSLYRSYTF.

CDR3 sequence: CASSLGSRQSPSQNTEAFF. DNA for the CDR3: TGCGCCAGCAGCTTGGGGTCGCGACAGTCCCCCTCGCAGAACACTGAAGCTTTCTTT. The gene calls are TRBV5-1 and TRBJ1-1; a weak D match, TRBD1 (5 bases). The CDR3 has 19 residues. The germline V gene has CDR1 SGHRS and CDR2 YFSETQ. The ends were cut back, 0 bases at V and 1 base at J, with 22 bases in the middle.

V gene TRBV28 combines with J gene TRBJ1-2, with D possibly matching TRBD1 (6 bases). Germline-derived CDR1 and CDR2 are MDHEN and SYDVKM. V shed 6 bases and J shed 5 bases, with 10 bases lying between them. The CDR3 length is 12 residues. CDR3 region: CASSLTGYGYTF. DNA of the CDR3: TGTGCCAGCAGCCTTACAGGGTATGGCTACACCTTC.

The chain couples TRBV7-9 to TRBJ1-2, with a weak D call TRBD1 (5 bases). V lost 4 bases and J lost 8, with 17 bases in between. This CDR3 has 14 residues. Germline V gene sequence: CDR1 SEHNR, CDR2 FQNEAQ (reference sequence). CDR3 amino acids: CASSSIMGPEGYTF. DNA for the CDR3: TGTGCCAGCAGCTCCATTATGGGGCCAGAGGGCTACACCTTC.

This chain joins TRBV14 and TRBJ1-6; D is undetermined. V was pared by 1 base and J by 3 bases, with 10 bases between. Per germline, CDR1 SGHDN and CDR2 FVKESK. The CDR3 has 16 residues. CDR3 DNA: TGTGCCAGCAGCCAAGTTGGATCCGGCTATAATTCACCCCTCCACTTT. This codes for CASSQVGSGYNSPLHF.

The CDR3 coding sequence is TGTGCCAGCATCGCGAAAGGGTATAGCAATCAGCCCCAGCATTTT. Amino acids: CASIAKGYSNQPQHF. The V gene is TRBV27, the J gene TRBJ1-5; no clear D gene. The V gene's germline CDR1 is MNHEY and CDR2 SMNVEV (reference sequence). The CDR3 contains 15 residues. Trimming stripped 7 bases from V and 0 bases from J, with 13 bases between.

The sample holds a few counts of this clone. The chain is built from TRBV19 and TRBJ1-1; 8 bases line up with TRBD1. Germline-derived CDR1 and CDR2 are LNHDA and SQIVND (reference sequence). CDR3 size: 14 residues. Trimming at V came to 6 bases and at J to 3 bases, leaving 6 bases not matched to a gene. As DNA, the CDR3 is TGTGCCAGTAGGCGCACAGGGGGGTACACTGAAGCTTTCTTT. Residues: CASRRTGGYTEAFF.

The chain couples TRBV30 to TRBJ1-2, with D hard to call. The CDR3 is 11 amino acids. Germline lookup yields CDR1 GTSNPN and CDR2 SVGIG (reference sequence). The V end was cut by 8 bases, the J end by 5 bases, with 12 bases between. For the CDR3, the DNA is TGTGCCATTCAACGGATGTATGGCTACACCTTC. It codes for CAIQRMYGYTF.

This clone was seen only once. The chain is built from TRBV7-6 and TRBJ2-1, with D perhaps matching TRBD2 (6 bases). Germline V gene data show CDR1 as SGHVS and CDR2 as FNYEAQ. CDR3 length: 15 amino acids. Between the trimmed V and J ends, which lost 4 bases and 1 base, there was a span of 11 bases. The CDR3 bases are TGTGCCAGCAGCTCAACAGGACTATCCTACAATGAGCAGTTCTTC. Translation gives CASSSTGLSYNEQFF.

CDR3 sequence reads: CSVEAWNPNYGYTF. As DNA, the CDR3 is TGCAGCGTTGAAGCTTGGAATCCTAACTATGGCTACACCTTC. The chain uses TRBV29-1 and TRBJ1-2, with D unresolved. With 1 base removed from V and 0 bases from J, the gap between germline ends came to 9 bases. The CDR3 runs 14 residues. In germline, CDR1 is SQVTM, CDR2 ANQGSEA.

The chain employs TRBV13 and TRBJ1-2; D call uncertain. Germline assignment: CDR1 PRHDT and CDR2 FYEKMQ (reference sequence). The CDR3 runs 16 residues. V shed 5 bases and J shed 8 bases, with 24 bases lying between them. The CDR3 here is CASSPTPHGSQPGYTF. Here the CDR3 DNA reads TGTGCCAGCAGCCCGACACCCCATGGGTCGCAGCCGGGCTACACCTTC.

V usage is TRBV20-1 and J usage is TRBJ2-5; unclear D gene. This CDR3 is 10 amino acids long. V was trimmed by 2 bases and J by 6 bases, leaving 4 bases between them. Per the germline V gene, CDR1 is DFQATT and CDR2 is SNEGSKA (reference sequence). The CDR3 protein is CSARKKTQYF. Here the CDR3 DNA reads TGCAGTGCTAGAAAGAAGACCCAGTACTTC.

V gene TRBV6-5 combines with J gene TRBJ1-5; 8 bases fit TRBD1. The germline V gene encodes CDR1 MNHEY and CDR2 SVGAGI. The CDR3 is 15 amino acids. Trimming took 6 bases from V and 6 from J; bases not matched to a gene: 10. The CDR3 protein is CASRPGQEKGQPQHF. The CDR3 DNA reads TGTGCCAGCAGGCCGGGACAGGAGAAAGGTCAGCCCCAGCATTTT.

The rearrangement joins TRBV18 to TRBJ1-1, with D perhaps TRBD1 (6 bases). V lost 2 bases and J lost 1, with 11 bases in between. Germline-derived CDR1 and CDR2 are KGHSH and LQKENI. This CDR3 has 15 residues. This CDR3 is CASSPIQGRNTEAFF. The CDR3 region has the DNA TGTGCCAGCTCACCAATACAGGGAAGGAACACTGAAGCTTTCTTT.

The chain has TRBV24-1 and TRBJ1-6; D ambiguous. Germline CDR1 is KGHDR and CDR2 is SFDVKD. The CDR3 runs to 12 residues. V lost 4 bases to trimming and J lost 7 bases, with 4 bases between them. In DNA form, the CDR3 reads TGTGCCACCAGTGACCAAAATTCACCCCTCCACTTT. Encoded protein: CATSDQNSPLHF.

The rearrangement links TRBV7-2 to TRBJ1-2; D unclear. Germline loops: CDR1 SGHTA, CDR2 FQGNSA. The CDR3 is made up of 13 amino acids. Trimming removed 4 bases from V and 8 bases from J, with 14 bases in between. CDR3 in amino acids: CASSSPGLGGYTF. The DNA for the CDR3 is TGTGCCAGCAGCTCTCCGGGCCTAGGGGGCTACACCTTC. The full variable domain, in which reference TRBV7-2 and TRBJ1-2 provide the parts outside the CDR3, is GAGVSQSPSNKVTEKGKDVELRCDPISGHTALYWYRQSLGQGLEFLIYFQGNSAPDKSGLPSDRFSAERTGGSVSTLTIQRTQQEDSAVYLCASSSPGLGGYTFGSGTRLTVV.

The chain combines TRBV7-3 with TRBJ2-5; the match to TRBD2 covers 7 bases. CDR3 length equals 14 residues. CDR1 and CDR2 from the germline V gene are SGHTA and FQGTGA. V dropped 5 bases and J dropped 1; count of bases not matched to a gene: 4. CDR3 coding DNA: TGTGCCAGCAGCCCTAGCGGACTCCAAGAGACCCAGTACTTC. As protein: CASSPSGLQETQYF.

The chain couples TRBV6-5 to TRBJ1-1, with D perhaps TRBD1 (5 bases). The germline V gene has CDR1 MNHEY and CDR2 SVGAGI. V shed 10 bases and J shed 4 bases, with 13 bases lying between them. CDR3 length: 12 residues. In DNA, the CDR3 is TGTGCCATATGGGGGGGGACCACTGAAGCTTTCTTT. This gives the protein CAIWGGTTEAFF.

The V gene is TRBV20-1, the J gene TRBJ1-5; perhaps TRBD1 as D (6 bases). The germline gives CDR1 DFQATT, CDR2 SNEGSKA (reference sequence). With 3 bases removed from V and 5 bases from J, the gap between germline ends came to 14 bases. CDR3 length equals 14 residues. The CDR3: CSASSGGADQPQHF. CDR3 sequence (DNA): TGCAGTGCTAGTTCCGGGGGCGCAGATCAGCCCCAGCATTTT.

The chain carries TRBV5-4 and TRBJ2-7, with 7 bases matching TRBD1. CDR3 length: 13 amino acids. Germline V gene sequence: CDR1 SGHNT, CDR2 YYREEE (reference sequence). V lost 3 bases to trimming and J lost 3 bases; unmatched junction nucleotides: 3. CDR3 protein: CASSSTGDYEQYF. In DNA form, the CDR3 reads TGTGCCAGCAGCTCTACAGGGGACTACGAGCAGTACTTC.

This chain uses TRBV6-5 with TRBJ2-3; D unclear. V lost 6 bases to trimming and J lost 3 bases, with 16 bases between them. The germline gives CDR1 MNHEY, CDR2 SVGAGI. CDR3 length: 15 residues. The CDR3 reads CASRSLGGTTDTQYF. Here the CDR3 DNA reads TGTGCCAGCAGGTCTCTTGGCGGTACAACAGATACGCAGTATTTT.

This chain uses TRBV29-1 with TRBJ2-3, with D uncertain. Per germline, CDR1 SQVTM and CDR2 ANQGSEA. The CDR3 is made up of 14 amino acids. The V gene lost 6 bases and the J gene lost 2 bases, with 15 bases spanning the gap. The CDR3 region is CSVPRAGSTDTQYF. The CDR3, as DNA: TGCAGCGTCCCACGGGCCGGCTCCACAGATACGCAGTATTTT.